The 8 T cell receptor beta chains below all came from one sample that was sequenced in a study of blood T cell repertoires in COVID-19. Using immunoSEQ multiplex PCR, the repertoire was profiled, and TCRdb retains in-frame clones only, with some absent. There are around 230,000 clones in the sample; around 86% occur only once, and roughly 12% lies in the top ten. Sequencing was carried out using peripheral blood. These receptors all stem from a woman aged 60-70 years with active or convalescent COVID-19.

This chain uses TRBV11-1 with TRBJ1-1; no reliable D call. V lost 1 base and J 9 bases, leaving 12 bases between the germline ends. Germline V gene data show CDR1 as SGHAT and CDR2 as FQDESV (reference sequence). The CDR3 covers 13 residues. The CDR3 nucleotides are TGTGCCAGCAGCTTAGTATTTAACACCAAAGCTTTCTTT. Its translation is CASSLVFNTKAFF.

J is TRBJ1-1 and V is TRBV29-1; D unclear. Deletions cut 7 bases from V and 1 base from J, with 10 bases between. CDR1 is SQVTM, CDR2 ANQGSEA, per germline. This CDR3 region has 12 residues. Written as DNA, the CDR3 is TGCAGCGGGAGGGAGGGGAACACTGAAGCTTTCTTT. This translates into CSGREGNTEAFF.

J is TRBJ2-3 and V is TRBV7-3; D perhaps matches TRBD1 (6 bases). Trimming removed 4 bases from V and 2 bases from J, with 13 bases in between. CDR3 size: 15 residues. Germline V gene sequence: CDR1 SGHTA, CDR2 FQGTGA. CDR3 sequence reads: CASSSRLGATDTQYF. The DNA of the CDR3 is TGTGCCAGCAGCTCTCGGCTGGGGGCCACAGATACGCAGTATTTT.

This chain joins TRBV5-1 and TRBJ1-2; D not resolved. Trimming left V 0 bases short and J 4 bases short, with 10 bases between. The CDR3 has 14 residues. Germline V CDR1 and CDR2: SGHRS, YFSETQ. The DNA for the CDR3 is TGCGCCAGCAGCTTGGTTCTAGACGGCTATGGCTACACCTTC. It translates to CASSLVLDGYGYTF.

The genes are TRBV7-2 and TRBJ2-2; TRBD2 aligns across 12 bases. CDR3 length: 17 amino acids. V was clipped by 0 bases and J by 4 bases; unmatched bases: 3. The germline V gene encodes CDR1 SGHTA and CDR2 FQGNSA. CDR3: CASSLALAGGRTGELFF. The CDR3, as DNA: TGTGCCAGCAGCTTAGCACTAGCGGGGGGCCGCACCGGGGAGCTGTTTTTT.

The V call is TRBV18, the J call TRBJ2-2, with D perhaps matching TRBD1 (5 bases). The CDR3 sequence is 15 residues long. Trimming took 2 bases from V and 0 from J, leaving 7 bases between them. Germline V gene data show CDR1 as KGHSH and CDR2 as LQKENI. CDR3 amino acids: CASSPDRTNTGELFF. The CDR3 DNA reads as TGTGCCAGCTCACCAGACAGAACGAACACCGGGGAGCTGTTTTTT.

This clone came up a few times. Here the CDR3 reads CASRGTGPVTEAFF. DNA for the CDR3: TGTGCCAGCAGGGGGACAGGGCCGGTGACTGAAGCTTTCTTT. This rearrangement joins TRBV6-5 to TRBJ1-1; 9 nucleotides agree with TRBD1. The J segment lost 5 bases and the V segment lost 6 bases, leaving 7 bases of the junction unmatched. CDR3 size: 14 residues. Per the germline V gene, CDR1 is MNHEY and CDR2 is SVGAGI.

The rearrangement uses TRBV6-7 and TRBJ1-2; possible D gene TRBD1, 5 bases. TRBV6-7 is annotated as an ORF whose role is uncertain. V was pared by 2 bases and J by 3 bases, with 7 bases between. The CDR3 is 13 residues long. The CDR3 loop reads CASSYGGDYGYTF. The CDR3 nucleotides are TGTGCCAGCAGTTACGGGGGGGACTATGGCTACACCTTC.